This TCR beta chain was recovered during a study of a mutant IDH1 vaccine in newly diagnosed glioma. Study overall: The treated group averaged about 39 years old and was roughly 60% male, approximately 38% female.

Profiling relied on immunoSEQ multiplex PCR, and the TCRdb table lists in-frame clones only, not all of them. The profile shows about 67,000 clones, over 70% of them singletons. Looked up from germline, CDR1 is SGHRS and CDR2 is YFSETQ. V lost 0 bases to trimming and J lost 0 bases; unmatched junction nucleotides: 5. CDR3 length: 16 amino acids. Time point of the sample: baseline, week 1 (first vaccination visit). Treatment noted: pre-vaccination baseline after standard-of-care therapy. This clonotype originated in a woman aged 18-29 years with glioma. Some clones in this sample may be carry-over from other donors' samples. Sequences were derived from peripheral blood mononuclear cells (PBMCs), sampled from a glioma patient treated with radiotherapy, temozolomide or both. The chain combines TRBV5-1 with TRBJ2-5; TRBD2 matches 7 bases. The CDR3 region has the DNA TGCGCCAGCAGCTTGGCGAGCGGGAACTACCAAGAGACCCAGTACTTC. Translated, it gives CASSLASGNYQETQYF.